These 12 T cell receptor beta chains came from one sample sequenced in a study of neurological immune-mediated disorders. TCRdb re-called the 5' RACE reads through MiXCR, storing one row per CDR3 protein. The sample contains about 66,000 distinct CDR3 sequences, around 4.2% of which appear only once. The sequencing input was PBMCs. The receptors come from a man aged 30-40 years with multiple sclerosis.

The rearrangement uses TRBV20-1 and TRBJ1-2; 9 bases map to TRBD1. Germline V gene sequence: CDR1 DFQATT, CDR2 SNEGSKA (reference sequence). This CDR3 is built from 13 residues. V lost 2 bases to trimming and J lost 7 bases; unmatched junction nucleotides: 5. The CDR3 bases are TGCAGTGCTAGAAGAAAGGGACAGGGTGGCTACACCTTC. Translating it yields CSARRKGQGGYTF.

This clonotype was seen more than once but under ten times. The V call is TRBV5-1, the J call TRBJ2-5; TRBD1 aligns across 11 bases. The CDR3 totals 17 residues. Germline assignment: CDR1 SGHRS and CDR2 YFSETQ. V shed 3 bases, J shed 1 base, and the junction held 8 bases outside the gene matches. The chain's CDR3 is CASSSGTGGILQETQYF. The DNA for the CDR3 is TGCGCCAGCAGCTCCGGGACAGGGGGTATACTCCAAGAGACCCAGTACTTC.

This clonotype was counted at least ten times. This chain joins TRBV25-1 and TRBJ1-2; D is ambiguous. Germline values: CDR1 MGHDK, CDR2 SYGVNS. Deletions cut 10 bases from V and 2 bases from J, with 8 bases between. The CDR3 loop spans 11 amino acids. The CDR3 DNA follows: TGTGCCATCTATTCGAACTATGGCTACACCTTC. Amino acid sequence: CAIYSNYGYTF.

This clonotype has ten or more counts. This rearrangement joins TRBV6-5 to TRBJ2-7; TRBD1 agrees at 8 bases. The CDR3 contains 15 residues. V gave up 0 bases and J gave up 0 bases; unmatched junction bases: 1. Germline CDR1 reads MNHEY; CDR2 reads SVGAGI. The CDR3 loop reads CASSYSTGGSYEQYF. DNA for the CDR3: TGTGCCAGCAGTTACTCTACAGGGGGCTCCTACGAGCAGTACTTC.

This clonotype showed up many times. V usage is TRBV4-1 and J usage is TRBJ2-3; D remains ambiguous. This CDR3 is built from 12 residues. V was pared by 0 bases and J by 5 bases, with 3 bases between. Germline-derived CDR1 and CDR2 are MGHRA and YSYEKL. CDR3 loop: CASSQEGDTQYF. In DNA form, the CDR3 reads TGCGCCAGCAGCCAAGAAGGAGATACGCAGTATTTT.

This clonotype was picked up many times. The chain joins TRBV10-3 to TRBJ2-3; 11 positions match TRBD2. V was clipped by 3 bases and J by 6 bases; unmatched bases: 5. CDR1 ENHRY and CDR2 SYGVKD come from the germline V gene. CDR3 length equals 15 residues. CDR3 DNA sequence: TGTGCCATCAGTGAAATAGCGGGGGGGCCTGATACGCAGTATTTT. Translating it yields CAISEIAGGPDTQYF.

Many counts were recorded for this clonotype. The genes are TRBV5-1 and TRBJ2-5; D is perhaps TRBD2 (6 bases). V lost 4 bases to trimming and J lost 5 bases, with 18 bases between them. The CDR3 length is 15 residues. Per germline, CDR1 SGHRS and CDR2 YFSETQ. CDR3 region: CASSAGTPQSETQYF. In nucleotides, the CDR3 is TGCGCCAGCAGCGCGGGGACTCCCCAGAGCGAGACCCAGTACTTC.

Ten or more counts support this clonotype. As DNA, the CDR3 is TGCAGTGCTGCGGGAAGAATTAAACCGGGACAGGGTTTCCAAGAGACCCAGTACTTC. Its protein is CSAAGRIKPGQGFQETQYF. The V gene is TRBV20-1, the J gene TRBJ2-5, with 9 bases that match TRBD1. With 5 bases clipped from V and 1 base from J, the junction kept 20 bases outside the gene matches. This CDR3 has 19 residues. CDR1 and CDR2 from the germline V gene are DFQATT and SNEGSKA (reference sequence).

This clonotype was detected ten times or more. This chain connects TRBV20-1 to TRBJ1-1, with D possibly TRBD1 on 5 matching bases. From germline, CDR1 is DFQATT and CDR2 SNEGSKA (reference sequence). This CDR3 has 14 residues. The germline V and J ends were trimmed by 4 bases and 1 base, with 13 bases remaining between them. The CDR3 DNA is TGCAGTGCTAAAACCGGGACCCCGAACACTGAAGCTTTCTTT. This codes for CSAKTGTPNTEAFF.

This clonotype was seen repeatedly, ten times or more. The CDR3 DNA follows: TGCAGCGTTGCTGGGGAAGAGTATGGCTACACCTTC. This codes for CSVAGEEYGYTF. The V and J genes are TRBV29-1 and TRBJ1-2; D is unclear. The V end lost 4 bases, the J end lost 5 bases, and 11 bases lay between the germline ends. The CDR3 totals 12 residues. Germline-derived CDR1 and CDR2 are SQVTM and ANQGSEA.

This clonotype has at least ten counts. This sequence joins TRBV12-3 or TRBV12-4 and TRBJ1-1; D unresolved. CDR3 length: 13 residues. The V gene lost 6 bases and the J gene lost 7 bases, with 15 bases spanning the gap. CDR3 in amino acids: CASRNAGGLEAFF. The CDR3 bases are TGTGCCAGCAGGAATGCCGGTGGCCTTGAAGCTTTCTTT.

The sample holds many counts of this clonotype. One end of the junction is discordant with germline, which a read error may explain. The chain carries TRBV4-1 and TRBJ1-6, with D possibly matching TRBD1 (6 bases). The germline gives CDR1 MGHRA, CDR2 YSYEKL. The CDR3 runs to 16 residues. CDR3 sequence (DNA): TGCGCCAGCAGCACCCTGGGGGGCATTCGAAATTCACCCCTCAACTTT. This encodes CASSTLGGIRNSPLNF.